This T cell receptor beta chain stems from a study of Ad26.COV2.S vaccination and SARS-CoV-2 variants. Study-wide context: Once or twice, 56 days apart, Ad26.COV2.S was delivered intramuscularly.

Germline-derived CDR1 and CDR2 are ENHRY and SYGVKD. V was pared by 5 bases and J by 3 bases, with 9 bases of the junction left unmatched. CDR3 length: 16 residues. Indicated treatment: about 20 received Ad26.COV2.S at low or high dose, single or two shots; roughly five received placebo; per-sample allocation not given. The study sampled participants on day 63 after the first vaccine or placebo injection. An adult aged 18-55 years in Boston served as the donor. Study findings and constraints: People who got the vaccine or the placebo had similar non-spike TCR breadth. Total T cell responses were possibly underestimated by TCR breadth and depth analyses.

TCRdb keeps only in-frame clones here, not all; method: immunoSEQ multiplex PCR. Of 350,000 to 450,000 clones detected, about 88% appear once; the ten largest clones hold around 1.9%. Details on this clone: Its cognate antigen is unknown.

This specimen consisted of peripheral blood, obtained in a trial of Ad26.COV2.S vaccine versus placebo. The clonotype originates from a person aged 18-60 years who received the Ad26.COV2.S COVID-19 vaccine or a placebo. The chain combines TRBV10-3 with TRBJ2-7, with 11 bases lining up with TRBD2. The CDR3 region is CAISPRGLAGGYEQYF. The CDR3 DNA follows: TGTGCCATCAGTCCGCGGGGCCTAGCGGGAGGCTACGAGCAGTACTTC.